This is a list of T cell receptor beta chains from one sample in a study of T cells after posttransplantation cyclophosphamide. Method: immunoSEQ multiplex PCR; TCRdb's copy keeps in-frame clones and lacks some. The repertoire includes some 17,000 clones, around nine tenths of them detected once, and about 0.55% sits in the top ten. Material: CD4+ T cells sorted from blood, obtained after allogeneic stem cell transplant with posttransplant cyclophosphamide. These receptor sequences come from a male patient over 55 who received an allogeneic stem cell transplant from a related donor and was CMV-positive. The T cells may partly be graft donor cells. CDR3s leave out the opening cysteine and the closing phenylalanine or tryptophan. Each record gives: CDR3 length, J gene, V gene, CDR3 protein.

CDR3 length: 14
J gene: TRBJ2-3
V gene: TRBV5-8
CDR3 protein: ASSLGAATSTDTQY

CDR3 length: 13
J gene: TRBJ1-6
V gene: TRBV5-5
CDR3 protein: ASSYRASGNSPLH

CDR3 length: 12
J gene: TRBJ2-2
V gene: TRBV7-7
CDR3 protein: ASSHSWRTGELF

CDR3 length: 11
J gene: TRBJ1-1
V gene: TRBV6-6
CDR3 protein: ASSYGEGTEAF

CDR3 length: 10
J gene: TRBJ2-7
V gene: TRBV7-2
CDR3 protein: ASSLLRAEQY

CDR3 length: 11
J gene: TRBJ1-5
V gene: TRBV27
CDR3 protein: ASSLRGNQPQH

CDR3 length: 14
J gene: TRBJ2-5
V gene: TRBV5-5
CDR3 protein: ASSLGLAGGPGTQY

CDR3 length: 10
J gene: TRBJ1-1
V gene: TRBV29-1
CDR3 protein: SGTLGGTEAF

CDR3 length: 13
J gene: TRBJ1-6
V gene: TRBV5-1
CDR3 protein: ASSLMTGPNSPLH

CDR3 length: 14
J gene: TRBJ2-6
V gene: TRBV1
CDR3 protein: TSCDVTTSGANVLT

CDR3 length: 10
J gene: TRBJ1-3
V gene: TRBV6-6
CDR3 protein: ASSRQGNTIY

CDR3 length: 14
J gene: TRBJ2-7
V gene: TRBV18
CDR3 protein: ASSRRTSGGSYEQY

CDR3 length: 9
J gene: TRBJ1-1
V gene: TRBV7-8
CDR3 protein: ASSLTSEAF

CDR3 length: 11
J gene: TRBJ1-4
V gene: TRBV5-1
CDR3 protein: ASSRAGDEKLF

CDR3 length: 13
J gene: TRBJ2-3
V gene: TRBV5-4
CDR3 protein: ASSSASGPTDTQY

CDR3 length: 13
J gene: TRBJ2-7
V gene: TRBV9
CDR3 protein: ASSVDGQTSYEQY

CDR3 length: 11
J gene: TRBJ2-5
V gene: TRBV7-9
CDR3 protein: ASSLATVETQY

CDR3 length: 11
J gene: TRBJ2-7
V gene: TRBV5-8
CDR3 protein: ASSVRTGYEQY

CDR3 length: 14
J gene: TRBJ1-2
V gene: TRBV10-3
CDR3 protein: AISLPGTGGGYGYT

CDR3 length: 12
J gene: TRBJ2-3
V gene: TRBV10-3
CDR3 protein: ATRVGGSTDTQY

CDR3 length: 15
J gene: TRBJ2-1
V gene: TRBV5-4
CDR3 protein: ASSSPPGTSSEHEQF

CDR3 length: 13
J gene: TRBJ2-3
V gene: TRBV18
CDR3 protein: ASSHSEGRTDTQY

CDR3 length: 11
J gene: TRBJ2-1
V gene: TRBV7-2
CDR3 protein: ASSLTSYNEQF

CDR3 length: 12
J gene: TRBJ1-6
V gene: TRBV19
CDR3 protein: ASSITGVNSPLH

CDR3 length: 10
J gene: TRBJ2-7
V gene: TRBV28
CDR3 protein: ASSLSGFEQY

CDR3 length: 12
J gene: TRBJ1-6
V gene: TRBV6-6
CDR3 protein: ASSPDRGLSPLH

CDR3 length: 15
J gene: TRBJ2-3
V gene: TRBV7-9
CDR3 protein: ASSERAGTRNTDTQY

CDR3 length: 18
J gene: TRBJ2-1
V gene: TRBV4-3
CDR3 protein: ASSQVGDRGVAVGYNEQF

CDR3 length: 13
J gene: TRBJ1-6
V gene: TRBV11-1
CDR3 protein: ASSPQGGLNSPLH

CDR3 length: 11
J gene: TRBJ1-6
V gene: TRBV6-4
CDR3 protein: ASSDVENSPLH

CDR3 length: 10
J gene: TRBJ2-1
V gene: TRBV5-1
CDR3 protein: ASSLGGDEQF

CDR3 length: 16
J gene: TRBJ2-6
V gene: TRBV5-4
CDR3 protein: ASSSQAGIYSGANVLT

CDR3 length: 13
J gene: TRBJ2-1
V gene: TRBV19
CDR3 protein: ASSIPGQGRNEQF

CDR3 length: 15
J gene: TRBJ2-6
V gene: TRBV18
CDR3 protein: ASSRGQASSGANVLT

CDR3 length: 14
J gene: TRBJ2-5
V gene: TRBV9
CDR3 protein: ASSEGTSAFQETQY

CDR3 length: 11
J gene: TRBJ2-7
V gene: TRBV7-9
CDR3 protein: ASSFASSYEQY

CDR3 length: 13
J gene: TRBJ1-6
V gene: TRBV19
CDR3 protein: ASSTPGQANSPLH

CDR3 length: 14
J gene: TRBJ1-2
V gene: TRBV4-3
CDR3 protein: ASSRGNRAGGYGYT

CDR3 length: 14
J gene: TRBJ2-7
V gene: TRBV7-2
CDR3 protein: ASSLSSGGFLYEQY

CDR3 length: 12
J gene: TRBJ2-1
V gene: TRBV6-1
CDR3 protein: ASSTPTSGDEQF

CDR3 length: 13
J gene: TRBJ2-7
V gene: TRBV19
CDR3 protein: ASRPPGQNSYEQY

CDR3 length: 14
J gene: TRBJ1-5
V gene: TRBV28
CDR3 protein: ASSFRDRYSNQPQH

CDR3 length: 14
J gene: TRBJ2-7
V gene: TRBV4-3
CDR3 protein: ASSQVLAGGPYEQY

CDR3 length: 12
J gene: TRBJ1-5
V gene: TRBV19
CDR3 protein: ASSSHRGLQPQH

CDR3 length: 12
J gene: TRBJ1-2
V gene: TRBV7-2
CDR3 protein: ASSPGGGRYGYT

CDR3 length: 12
J gene: TRBJ1-2
V gene: TRBV12-2
CDR3 protein: ASRLVQVSYGYT

CDR3 length: 13
J gene: TRBJ2-5
V gene: TRBV5-8
CDR3 protein: ASSGSGGIQETQY

CDR3 length: 10
J gene: TRBJ2-5
V gene: TRBV2
CDR3 protein: ASTRGVEAQY

CDR3 length: 11
J gene: TRBJ2-3
V gene: TRBV15
CDR3 protein: ATSRDAGDTQY

CDR3 length: 11
J gene: TRBJ2-5
V gene: TRBV5-1
CDR3 protein: ASNASPGETQY

CDR3 length: 14
J gene: TRBJ2-1
V gene: TRBV4-2
CDR3 protein: ASTLGAGGGVNEQF

CDR3 length: 12
J gene: TRBJ1-4
V gene: TRBV30
CDR3 protein: AWSVAPSNEKLF

CDR3 length: 13
J gene: TRBJ2-2
V gene: TRBV18
CDR3 protein: ASSPPQGLTGELF